A single sample gave rise to the 25 T cell receptor beta chains below, sequenced in a study of CD8+CD57+ T cells in acquired aplastic anemia listed by TCRdb under 2018. Sequencing took place on an Illumina HiSeq 2000. Genomic DNA served as template for TCR beta VDJ combination and CDR3 sequence profiling. The raw public data were reprocessed by TCRdb itself: fastp quality trimming at Q25, MiXCR clonotype calling, in-frame beta chains only. Identical CDR3 protein sequences are pooled into one entry, listed with their most common genes and DNA. The sample profile shows under 200,000 distinct CDR3 sequences; 35% to 55% of them were found once. Together, the top ten hold around 0.96% of the sample. The source material was sorted CD4+, CD8+, or CD8+CD57+ T cells (not recorded which) from PBMCs. The receptors stem from a human donor in good health.

This clonotype has a count of ten or more. The gene calls are TRBV20-1 and TRBJ1-1, with D unclear. There are 14 residues in the CDR3. Germline V gene lookup returns CDR1 DFQATT and CDR2 SNEGSKA (reference sequence). Trimming removed 3 bases from V and 0 bases from J, with 11 bases in between. CDR3 nucleotide sequence: TGCAGTGCTAGTTTGCTCAGCATGAACACTGAAGCTTTCTTT. As protein: CSASLLSMNTEAFF.

Only a few counts were recorded for this clonotype. The chain joins TRBV29-1 to TRBJ2-3, with D possibly matching TRBD1 (5 bases). Germline values: CDR1 SQVTM, CDR2 ANQGSEA. Trimming stripped 1 base from V and 4 bases from J, with 12 bases between. The CDR3 contains 14 residues. The DNA for the CDR3 is TGCAGCGTTGAAGGAGTCAGGGTAGCAGATACGCAGTATTTT. Protein sequence: CSVEGVRVADTQYF.

For this clonotype: A single base separates this from a much larger clone, so it may be a read error. The chain has TRBV7-3 and TRBJ2-1, with D perhaps matching TRBD1 or TRBD2 (5 bases each). CDR3 length: 15 residues. The germline gives CDR1 SGHTA, CDR2 FQGTGA. The DNA for the CDR3 is TGTGCCAGCGGCTTATCTTGGGGACCCTCCAATGAGCAGTTCTTC. It encodes CASGLSWGPSNEQFF.

This clonotype has more than one count but fewer than ten. The CDR3 reads CASRETGDEQFF. CDR3 nucleotides: TGTGCCAGCAGGGAAACTGGGGATGAGCAGTTCTTC. J is TRBJ2-1 and V is TRBV7-9; D uncertain. Germline V CDR1 and CDR2: SEHNR, FQNEAQ (reference sequence). This CDR3 region has 12 residues. Between the trimmed V and J ends, which lost 6 bases and 8 bases, there was a span of 11 bases.

In this sample, this clonotype turned up a few times. V gene TRBV10-2 combines with J gene TRBJ1-1; TRBD1 might be the D (6 bases). Germline V lookup: CDR1 WSHSY, CDR2 SAAADI. This CDR3 comprises 14 residues. The V and J ends lost 0 bases and 1 base respectively, with 6 bases between them. As DNA, the CDR3 is TGCGCCAGCAGTGAGTCAGGGGGGAACACTGAAGCTTTCTTT. Translating it yields CASSESGGNTEAFF.

This clonotype was picked up a small number of times. This chain uses TRBV5-6 with TRBJ1-1, with D tentatively TRBD1 (6 bases). Germline CDR1 SGHDT, CDR2 YYEEEE. The CDR3 runs 18 residues. V lost 3 bases to trimming and J lost 0 bases, with 21 bases between them. CDR3 in DNA: TGTGCCAGCAGCTGGGGGGGGGGCCTCACTTTAATGAACACTGAAGCTTTCTTT. This gives the protein CASSWGGGLTLMNTEAFF.

This chain uses TRBV18 with TRBJ1-2, with TRBD1 matching 8 bases. The CDR3 is made up of 14 amino acids. Germline CDR1 and CDR2: KGHSH and LQKENI. V was clipped by 4 bases and J by 6 bases; unmatched bases: 7. This chain's CDR3 is CASSLQGAGDGYTF. The CDR3, as DNA: TGTGCCAGCTCACTCCAGGGGGCCGGGGATGGCTACACCTTC.

This clonotype was seen a handful of times. The J gene is TRBJ1-1, the V gene TRBV6-2 or TRBV6-3, with D uncertain. V was clipped by 2 bases and J by 5 bases, with 9 bases between them. This CDR3 contains 13 residues. Germline CDR1 is MNHEY and CDR2 is SVGEGT. The CDR3 sequence is CASSYKSSTEAFF. CDR3 nucleotide sequence: TGTGCCAGCAGTTACAAGTCGTCTACTGAAGCTTTCTTT.

On this clonotype: This may arise from a read error, as a much more abundant clone is one base away. The V gene is TRBV11-1, the J gene TRBJ2-5; 13 bases are a match to TRBD2. CDR1 and CDR2 from the germline V gene are SGHAT and FQDESV (reference sequence). Trimming took 6 bases from V and 5 from J; bases not matched to a gene: 12. This CDR3 has 17 residues. CDR3 bases: TGTGCCAGCAGTCAAACTAGCGGGAGGGCTCTTGTGGAGACCCAGTACTTC. It codes for CASSQTSGRALVETQYF.

This clonotype was counted between two and nine times. This chain links TRBV5-1 with TRBJ2-5; possible D gene TRBD1, 7 bases. This CDR3 is 16 amino acids long. Germline V gene data show CDR1 as SGHRS and CDR2 as YFSETQ. Trimming took off 0 bases at V and 2 bases at J, with 14 bases between the two ends. In DNA form, the CDR3 reads TGCGCCAGCAGCTTGGCGCCAGGGGGGTCACAAGAGACCCAGTACTTC. Its translation is CASSLAPGGSQETQYF.

The chain carries TRBV7-2 and TRBJ2-5; weak D call: TRBD1 (6 bases). The CDR3 consists of 16 residues. Germline V lookup: CDR1 SGHTA, CDR2 FQGNSA. V lost 0 bases and J lost 5, with 16 bases in between. This chain's CDR3 is CASSLASTGPWETQYF. CDR3 DNA sequence: TGTGCCAGCAGCTTAGCGTCCACAGGGCCGTGGGAGACCCAGTACTTC. Supplemented by reference TRBV7-2 and TRBJ2-5, the full variable domain reads GAGVSQSPSNKVTEKGKDVELRCDPISGHTALYWYRQSLGQGLEFLIYFQGNSAPDKSGLPSDRFSAERTGGSVSTLTIQRTQQEDSAVYLCASSLASTGPWETQYFGPGTRLLVL.

This clonotype occurred a few times. The chain employs TRBV27 and TRBJ2-7; unclear D gene. Germline V gene data show CDR1 as MNHEY and CDR2 as SMNVEV (reference sequence). V dropped 2 bases and J dropped 3 bases, with 8 bases sitting between them. This CDR3 contains 13 residues. CDR3 DNA sequence: TGTGCCAGCAGTTTAGGGATGGACTACGAGCAGTACTTC. This gives the protein CASSLGMDYEQYF.

The chain links TRBV2 to TRBJ2-5; 7 bases match TRBD2. This CDR3 is 12 amino acids long. Germline CDR1 reads SNHLY; CDR2 reads FYNNEI. V shed 7 bases and J 7 bases; nucleotides not matched to a gene: 6. As DNA, the CDR3 is TGTGCCAGCAAACCCGAGCGGGGGACCCAGTACTTC. Residues: CASKPERGTQYF.

V gene TRBV27 combines with J gene TRBJ2-7, with 8 positions matching TRBD1. The germline CDR1 and CDR2 sequences are MNHEY and SMNVEV (reference sequence). The CDR3 spans 15 residues. The V gene end was trimmed by 8 bases and the J gene end by 4 bases; junction bases not matched to a gene: 13. CDR3 coding DNA: TGTGCCAGCTTGGGAACCGGACAGGGATTGTACGAGCAGTACTTC. Encoded protein: CASLGTGQGLYEQYF.

The chain uses TRBV14 and TRBJ2-7; perhaps TRBD2 as D (6 bases). Germline CDR1 SGHDN, CDR2 FVKESK. Trimming cost V 3 bases and J 7 bases, with 13 bases left between them. The CDR3 runs 13 residues. In nucleotides, the CDR3 is TGTGCCAGCAGCCATTTACTAGCTAGGGAGCAGTACTTC. Amino acid sequence: CASSHLLAREQYF. Based on the CDR3 plus reference TRBV14 and TRBJ2-7, the full variable domain is EAGVTQFPSHSVIEKGQTVTLRCDPISGHDNLYWYRRVMGKEIKFLLHFVKESKQDESGMPNNRFLAERTGGTYSTLKVQPAELEDSGVYFCASSHLLAREQYFGPGTRLTVT.

With respect to this clonotype: This clone may be a read error of a much larger clone one base away. The chain recombines TRBV5-1 with TRBJ1-1, with a possible D match to TRBD1 (6 bases). Germline V lookup: CDR1 SGHRS, CDR2 YFSETQ. Trimming shortened V by 3 bases and J by 1 base, and 13 bases separated the two germline ends. This CDR3 is 15 amino acids long. This CDR3 reads CASSWEGVENTEAFF. The CDR3 DNA follows: TGCGCCAGCAGCTGGGAGGGGGTCGAGAACACTGAAGCTTTCTTT. Full variable domain (rest looked up from reference TRBV5-1 and TRBJ1-1): KAGVTQTPRYLIKTRGQQVTLSCSPISGHRSVSWYQQTPGQGLQFLFEYFSETQRNKGNFPGRFSGRQFSNSRSEMNVSTLELGDSALYLCASSWEGVENTEAFFGQGTRLTVV.

This clonotype was picked up many times. The chain links TRBV7-8 to TRBJ1-6; 7 bases match TRBD1. The CDR3 is made up of 14 amino acids. Trimming at V came to 5 bases and at J to 8 bases, leaving 6 bases not matched to a gene. Germline CDR1 SGHVS, CDR2 FQNEAQ. The DNA of the CDR3 is TGTGCCAGCAGCAGAGACAGGGTGGATTCACCCCTCCACTTT. The encoded protein is CASSRDRVDSPLHF. The full variable domain, rest sourced from reference TRBV7-8 and TRBJ1-6, is GAGVSQSPRYKVAKRGQDVALRCDPISGHVSLFWYQQALGQGPEFLTYFQNEAQLDKSGLPSDRFFAERPEGSVSTLKIQRTQQEDSAVYLCASSRDRVDSPLHFGNGTRLTVT.

The rearrangement uses TRBV10-3 and TRBJ1-2; TRBD1 agrees at 11 bases. This CDR3 comprises 13 residues. In germline, CDR1 is ENHRY, CDR2 SYGVKD. V lost 6 bases, J lost 8 bases, and 5 bases stayed unmatched. CDR3 DNA: TGTGCCATCAGGGCGGGACAGGGGGGAGGCTACACCTTC. It specifies CAIRAGQGGGYTF.

The chain joins TRBV5-1 to TRBJ1-1; no definite D call. V was cut by 2 bases and J by 1 base, with 9 bases left in between. The germline V gene has CDR1 SGHRS and CDR2 YFSETQ. The CDR3 has 14 residues. CDR3: CASSFQDQNTEAFF. CDR3 DNA: TGCGCCAGCAGCTTTCAAGACCAGAACACTGAAGCTTTCTTT. Complete variable domain (other parts from reference TRBV5-1 and TRBJ1-1): KAGVTQTPRYLIKTRGQQVTLSCSPISGHRSVSWYQQTPGQGLQFLFEYFSETQRNKGNFPGRFSGRQFSNSRSEMNVSTLELGDSALYLCASSFQDQNTEAFFGQGTRLTVV.

The chain couples TRBV20-1 to TRBJ2-5; the D call may be TRBD1 or TRBD2 (5 bases each). In germline, CDR1 is DFQATT, CDR2 SNEGSKA (reference sequence). This CDR3 contains 14 residues. V was clipped by 0 bases and J by 1 base, with 9 bases between them. The CDR3 DNA reads as TGCAGTGCTAGAGAGGGGCTAGCCCAAGAGACCCAGTACTTC. Its translation: CSAREGLAQETQYF.

The chain joins TRBV11-2 to TRBJ2-3, with 9 bases identical to TRBD2. Germline V CDR1 and CDR2: SGHAT, FQNNGV. This CDR3 spans 17 amino acids. The trim removed 5 bases at V and 4 bases at J, leaving 13 bases unmatched. CDR3 nucleotide sequence: TGTGCCAGCAGCCTGAGGATAGCGGGGGCATCCGCAGATACGCAGTATTTT. Translated, it gives CASSLRIAGASADTQYF.

As concerns this clonotype: A junction boundary mismatches the germline segment, possibly from a read error. V usage is TRBV20-1 and J usage is TRBJ1-2; D not certain. This CDR3 comprises 12 residues. CDR1 DFQATT and CDR2 SNEGSKA come from the germline V gene (reference sequence). The CDR3 sequence: CSASSANYGYTF. Written as DNA, the CDR3 is TGCAGTGCTTCCTCAGCTAATTATGGCTACACCTTC.

This clonotype was counted many times. This chain uses TRBV7-2 with TRBJ2-7; maybe TRBD2 (7 bases). The CDR3 is 12 amino acids. Germline V gene sequence: CDR1 SGHTA, CDR2 FQGNSA. V lost 6 bases to trimming and J lost 5 bases, with 11 bases between them. The CDR3 here is CASRGGGHEQYF. The CDR3, as DNA: TGTGCCAGCAGAGGGGGGGGGCACGAGCAGTACTTC.

This clonotype was picked up many times. V gene TRBV5-6 combines with J gene TRBJ1-6; D is ambiguous. The V end lost 3 bases, the J end lost 10 bases, and 17 bases lay between the germline ends. This CDR3 is 15 amino acids long. Germline V gene sequence: CDR1 SGHDT, CDR2 YYEEEE. This CDR3 is CASSWFSLEESPLHF. CDR3 DNA sequence: TGTGCCAGCAGCTGGTTCTCTTTAGAGGAGTCACCCCTCCACTTT.

The chain combines TRBV10-3 with TRBJ1-2; D call uncertain. V was cut by 7 bases and J by 5 bases, with 14 bases left in between. The CDR3 length is 13 residues. Germline CDR1 ENHRY, CDR2 SYGVKD. CDR3 region: CAITSDRFYGYTF. CDR3 nucleotide sequence: TGTGCCATCACCAGTGACCGGTTTTATGGCTACACCTTC.